What follows are 2 T cell receptor beta chains derived from one specimen sequenced in a study of OX40 agonist ivuxolimab in advanced cancers. Data came from immunoSEQ multiplex PCR; TCRdb stores just in-frame clones and leaves some out. The profile covers tens of thousands of clones, with roughly 88% appearing a single time and under 0.65% taken by the ten largest. The sample here was CD4+ or CD8+ T cells sorted from blood, taken in a trial of the OX40 agonist ivuxolimab. All receptors come from an adult with an advanced solid tumor such as melanoma, head and neck, liver or kidney cancer.

The chain joins TRBV7-9 to TRBJ2-1, with 7 bases aligning to TRBD2. The germline CDR1 and CDR2 sequences are SEHNR and FQNEAQ (reference sequence). This CDR3 comprises 13 residues. Trimming cost V 0 bases and J 7 bases; bases outside gene matches: 0. The CDR3 protein is CASSLAGGNEQFF. The CDR3 nucleotides are TGTGCCAGCAGCTTAGCGGGGGGGAATGAGCAGTTCTTC.

V and J are TRBV7-2 and TRBJ2-1; 9 positions agree with TRBD2. The germline V gene has CDR1 SGHTA and CDR2 FQGNSA. The CDR3 consists of 15 residues. Unmatched junction bases numbered 5, after V lost 4 bases and J lost 4 bases. The CDR3 region is CASSYRAGGYNEQFF. The DNA of the CDR3 is TGTGCCAGCAGCTATAGGGCGGGAGGGTACAATGAGCAGTTCTTC.